This entry concerns a single T cell receptor (beta chain). Antigen specificity is unknown. This specimen belongs to a study of CD8 T cells in Susac syndrome. Study background: Patients with Susac syndrome, at blood draw, were therapy-naive, on corticosteroids, or on intravenous immunoglobulin alone.

Under recently defined diagnostic criteria, the patients with Susac syndrome qualified as having definite or probable disease. The CDR3 sequence is 18 residues long. Per the germline V gene, CDR1 is LNHDA and CDR2 is SQIVND (reference sequence). V lost 4 bases, J lost 4 bases, and 20 bases lay in between. RNA in amounts of about 0.5 to 1 ug was reverse transcribed with random hexamers. TCRdb redid the calling of the immunoSEQ multiplex PCR reads with MiXCR, one entry per CDR3 protein. The sample yields under 95,000 distinct CDR3 sequences, 85% to 95% seen once. Notes on the study in general: The TCR sequencing and HLA analysis in the study involved a relatively small number of individuals, as the study acknowledged. In total CD8+ repertoires, roughly 15 Susac-specific public clones were found, and in CD8+ TEMRA repertoires, five were found.

Input material: CD8+ T cells from PBMCs. This chain joins TRBV19 and TRBJ2-6; tentatively, D is TRBD1 or TRBD2 (5 bases each). The sequence came from a human donor with Susac syndrome. CDR3 sequence (DNA): TGTGCCAGTAGTACCACAATCGAGGGGCGTAACGGGGCCAACGTCCTGACTTTC. This encodes CASSTTIEGRNGANVLTF.